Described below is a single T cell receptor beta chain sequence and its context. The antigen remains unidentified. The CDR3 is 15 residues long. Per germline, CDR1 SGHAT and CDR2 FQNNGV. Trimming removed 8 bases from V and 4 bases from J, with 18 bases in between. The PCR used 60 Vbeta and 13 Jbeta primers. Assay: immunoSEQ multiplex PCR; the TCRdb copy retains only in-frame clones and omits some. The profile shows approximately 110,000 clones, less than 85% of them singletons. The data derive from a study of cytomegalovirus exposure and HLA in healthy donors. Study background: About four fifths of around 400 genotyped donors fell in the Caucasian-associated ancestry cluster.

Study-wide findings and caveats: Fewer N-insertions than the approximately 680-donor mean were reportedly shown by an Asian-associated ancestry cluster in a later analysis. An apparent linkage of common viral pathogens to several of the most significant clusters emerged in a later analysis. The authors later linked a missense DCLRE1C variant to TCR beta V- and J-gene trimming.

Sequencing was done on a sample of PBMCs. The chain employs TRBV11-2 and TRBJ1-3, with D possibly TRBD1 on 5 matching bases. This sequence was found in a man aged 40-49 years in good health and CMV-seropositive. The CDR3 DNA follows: TGTGCCAGCGGCACTCCGGGGGGGTCAGGAAACACCATATATTTT. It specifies CASGTPGGSGNTIYF. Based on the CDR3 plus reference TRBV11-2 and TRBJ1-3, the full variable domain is EAGVAQSPRYKIIEKRQSVAFWCNPISGHATLYWYQQILGQGPKLLIQFQNNGVVDDSQLPKDRFSAERLKGVDSTLKIQPAKLEDSAVYLCASGTPGGSGNTIYFGEGSWLTVV.